This T cell receptor beta chain was sequenced in a study of cytomegalovirus exposure and HLA in healthy donors (dated by TCRdb to about 2017). About the full investigation: According to an earlier analysis of 550 to 700 of the donors, about 179 million T cells yielded 95 million to 140 million unique TCR beta sequences and 276 Gb of sequence data. Around 320 gigabases of sequencing data and 70 million to 100 million unique TCR sequences were included in an early release covering about 700 HLA-typed donors. Among the roughly 390 genotyped donors, around 79% belonged to the genetic ancestry cluster associated with self-reported Caucasian donors. The aim of the study was to test whether cataloging public T cell receptors could identify signatures of past pathogen exposure. The T cell repertoires of around 670 subjects were profiled by immunosequencing and related to cytomegalovirus serostatus. Along with the roughly 670-subject first cohort, a separate validation cohort of 120 different subjects was used. The study combined high-throughput TCR immunosequencing, statistical association of individual TCRs with disease status, and machine learning to predict cytomegalovirus infection status. To study patterns of TCR occurrence, a later analysis re-analyzed previously published TCR beta repertoires from hundreds of donors and added high-resolution HLA genotyping. The later analysis used no new phenotypic data to find candidate immune exposures, relying instead on TCR beta sequences and their occurrence across donors. An earlier analysis of approximately 500 of the donors applied high-throughput TCR beta sequencing to assess whether each TCR beta V gene segment acted as functional or pseudogenic. Alongside the repertoire data, information on donor age, sex, ethnicity and CMV serostatus was compiled. Genome-wide SNP genotypes for about 65% of the 666 donors were used in a later genetic analysis, which treated that subset as a discovery cohort. All discovery cohort repertoires had been generated on a single sequencing platform. Both class I and class II loci were covered by HLA typing, at four-digit resolution. Typing coverage varied by locus: 629-630 donors for A, B, C, DRB1 and DQB1; some 520 for DQA1; over 600 for DPA1; approximately 450 for DPB1. Four to six DR-DQ haplotypes were handled as single units for association and clustering, since linkage in the cohort was strong. Among around 400 genotyped donors of the cohort, an average of about 220,000 unique TCR beta nucleotide sequences was sequenced per donor, of which roughly 17% were non-productive.

What the authors observed across the whole study: In a later analysis, 16,951 TCR beta sequences were associated with specific HLA alleles at a false discovery rate of 0.05. A later analysis found that TCR association rates varied across HLA loci, with DRB1 alleles showing the most associated TCRs and HLA-C alleles the fewest. Broadly in line with IMGT annotations, most TCR beta V segments showed up in productive rearrangements about 87% or about 30% of the time in an earlier analysis of some 590 of the donors. The cohort was sequenced for TCR beta chains only, and without alpha or paired-chain data the features that could be detected were limited. In a later analysis, most CMV-associated TCR beta chains were found to appear HLA-restricted, with HLA associations seemingly driven largely by CMV exposure. A later genetic analysis reported fewer N-insertions in productive TCRs among donors in an Asian-associated ancestry cluster than the roughly 620-donor mean. Roughly uniform sequencing depth across donors was assumed in presence/absence analyses, although this assumption may not hold. The authors suggested that the approach could potentially be generalized to other disease states and immunological phenotypes. V-gene and J-gene trimming of TCR beta chains was associated with a missense DCLRE1C variant in a later genetic analysis, and the association was replicated in an independent cohort. Assigning TCR associations to individual alleles was difficult when HLA alleles, especially DR and DQ, strongly co-occurred. The classifier was reported to diagnose cytomegalovirus status with high specificity and sensitivity in both the original and validation cohorts. CMV serostatus was the only immune exposure information available for the cohort. While some public TCRs were present in many individuals, most TCR sequences turned up only very rarely across donors. The study listed approximately 150 TCR beta chains as associated with cytomegalovirus. Compared with equally common non-associated chains, HLA-associated TCR beta chains in a later analysis were more clonally expanded and had lower generation probabilities. In vitro tests confirmed that three of the cytomegalovirus-associated TCR beta chains recognize cytomegalovirus antigens. Linkage disequilibrium might explain the correlated functional status among segregating V segments, but an unknown experimental factor could not be excluded. A further reported finding was that TCR beta sequences accurately predicted the HLA-A and HLA-B alleles for most subjects in the first cohort. Because counts were too low, about 18 rarely observed V segments, including chromosome 9 orphons, were left out of the earlier analysis of about 500 of the donors. A group of highly shared sequence variants was considered likely to be a technical artifact of the sequencing pipeline. Because HLA typing was missing for some donors at each locus, association tests included only the typed subset. A later analysis reported that several top co-occurrence clusters appeared linked to parvovirus B19, influenza, CMV and Epstein-Barr virus.

In total, over 600 healthy bone marrow donors made up the cohort. Cohort members were all nominally healthy when sampled, although unrecorded immune exposures were likely present. The donor was CMV seronegative and belonged to the group of over 350 seronegative cohort members. A peripheral blood sample was provided by each donor, and peripheral blood mononuclear cells were used for TCR beta sequencing. Genomic DNA was extracted from the blood cell samples with the Qiagen DNeasy Blood Extraction Kit. The library was produced with the immunoSEQ multiplex PCR assay. For the multiplex PCR, a mixture combining 60 forward primers for TCR Vbeta segments and 13 reverse primers for TCR Jbeta segments was used. The CDR3 region of rearranged TCR beta genes was amplified from genomic DNA with a multiplex PCR assay. The amplified TCR beta libraries were sequenced on the Illumina HiSeq System as 87-base-pair reads. Regarding the original processing steps: A later analysis counted 65 million to 90 million unique TCR beta chains across the 600 to 850 repertoires, and around 9.9 million of these chains were shared by at least two donors. Raw reads were error-corrected and collapsed into unique sequences with a nearest-neighbor algorithm that merged closely related sequences to remove PCR and sequencing errors. Alignment of CDR3 sequences to IMGT reference sequences was used to assign V, D and J gene segments. For a sequence to be retained, at least a six-nucleotide match to both a V gene segment and a J gene segment was required. A rearrangement counted as productive if the CDR3 had no stop codons and remained in frame with V and J, and every other rearrangement counted as non-productive. Following IMGT convention, CDR3 was defined as the stretch from the second conserved V-encoded cysteine to the conserved J-encoded phenylalanine. In an earlier analysis of more than 550 of the donors, sequences lacking an unambiguous match to a single V gene segment were excluded. In an earlier analysis of more than 500 of the donors, a V segment was called functional when productive rearrangements were above 56.7%, and segregating when the standard deviation between donors exceeded 5%. A statistical classification framework was developed to diagnose cytomegalovirus status using the catalog of TCR beta chain sequences. In a later analysis, V and J genes were assigned by comparing TCR nucleotide sequences against IMGT/GENE-DB human TR gene sequences. The TCRdist pipeline was used in a later analysis to assign CDR3 sequences and most-parsimonious VDJ recombination scenarios. In a later analysis, every TCR beta chain was defined by the combination of its CDR3 amino acid sequence and its V-gene family, and reads without a unique V-gene family were dropped. To address suspected cross-contamination and a sequencing artifact, a later analysis removed a few hundred highly shared, low-generation-probability nucleotide sequences. A later analysis calculated a clonal expansion index for each public chain from normalized within-repertoire ranks of inferred template counts. A later analysis computed generation probabilities with a VDJ recombination model fitted to out-of-frame rearrangements, and checked the results against IGoR. A later analysis scored TCR-TCR, TCR-HLA and TCR-CMV co-occurrence with hypergeometric tests, applying a repertoire-size bias correction to TCR pairs. In a later analysis, false discovery rates were estimated by permuting HLA or CMV assignments 20 times. In a later analysis, co-occurring TCRs were grouped with DBSCAN, and TCRdist sequence similarity was added when clustering was performed within HLA-allele-positive subsets. Repertoires with fewer than 30,000 or more than 120,000 public chains were left out of co-occurrence clustering, as were four to six repertoires with anomalous nucleotide sharing. Here the immuneACCESS table is served through TCRdb, limited to in-frame sequences with V and J called. Missing clones are a known gap in these copies; in checked studies unresolved V genes cover under half, and the rest lacks a known reason. D and trimming come from the DNA, and the V and J calls and clone size come from that table. The sample table records roughly 190,000 clones; around three quarters of these occur just once. 2.3% of the sample goes to the ten largest clones.

Turning to this clone: Its antigen target is currently unknown. No qualities accompany the bases; no much larger clone lies one base away.

This clonotype originated in a woman in her fifties or sixties in good health and CMV-seronegative. Material: PBMCs.

The CDR3 has the sequence CASSPGRDRYEQYF. The DNA sequence is given as TGTGCCAGCAGCCCAGGCCGGGACAGATACGAGCAGTACTTC. The receptor chain draws on TRBV7-9 and TRBJ2-7, and 7 junctional nucleotides match TRBD1. The junction shows trimming of 5 bases on V and 4 bases on J, and the gene matches do not reach 8 bases of it. From cysteine to phenylalanine, the CDR3 is 14 amino acids long. Solely the CDR3 DNA is kept, with 42 bases framed from the first base. For CDR1 and CDR2, the germline V gene (reference sequence) lists SEHNR and FQNEAQ.